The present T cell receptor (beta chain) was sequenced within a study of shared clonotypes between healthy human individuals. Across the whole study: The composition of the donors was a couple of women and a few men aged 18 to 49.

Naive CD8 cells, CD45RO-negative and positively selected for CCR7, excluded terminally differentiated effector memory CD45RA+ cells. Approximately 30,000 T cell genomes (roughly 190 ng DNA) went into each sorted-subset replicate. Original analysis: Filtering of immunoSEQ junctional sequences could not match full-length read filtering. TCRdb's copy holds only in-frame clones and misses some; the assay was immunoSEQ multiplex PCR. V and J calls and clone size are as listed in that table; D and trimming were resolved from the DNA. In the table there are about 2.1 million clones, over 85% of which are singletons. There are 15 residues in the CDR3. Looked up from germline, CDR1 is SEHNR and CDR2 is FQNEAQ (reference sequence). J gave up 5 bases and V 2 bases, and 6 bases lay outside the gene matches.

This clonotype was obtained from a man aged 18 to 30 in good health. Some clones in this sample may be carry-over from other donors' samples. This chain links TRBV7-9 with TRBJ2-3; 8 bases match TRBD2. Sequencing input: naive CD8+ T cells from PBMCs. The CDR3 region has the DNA TGTGCCAGCAGCTTACCCGGGAGGGCCATAGATACGCAGTATTTT. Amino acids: CASSLPGRAIDTQYF.